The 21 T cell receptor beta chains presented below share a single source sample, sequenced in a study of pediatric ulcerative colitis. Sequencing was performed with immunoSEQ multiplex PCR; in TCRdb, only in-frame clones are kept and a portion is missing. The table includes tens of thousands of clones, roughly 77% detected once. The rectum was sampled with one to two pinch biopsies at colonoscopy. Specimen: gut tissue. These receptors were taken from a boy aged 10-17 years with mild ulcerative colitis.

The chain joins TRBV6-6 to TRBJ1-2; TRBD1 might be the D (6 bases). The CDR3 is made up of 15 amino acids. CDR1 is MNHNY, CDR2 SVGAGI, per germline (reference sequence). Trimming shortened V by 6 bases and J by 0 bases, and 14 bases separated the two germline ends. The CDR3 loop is CASSLGAATNYGYTF. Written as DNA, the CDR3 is TGTGCCAGCAGCCTGGGGGCAGCGACTAACTATGGCTACACCTTC.

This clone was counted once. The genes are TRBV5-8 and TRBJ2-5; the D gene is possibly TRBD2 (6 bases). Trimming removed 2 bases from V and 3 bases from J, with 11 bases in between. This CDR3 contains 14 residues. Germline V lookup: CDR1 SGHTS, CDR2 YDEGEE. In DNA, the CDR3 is TGTGCCAGCAGCTTACCGGGACTCGAAGAGACCCAGTACTTC. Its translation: CASSLPGLEETQYF.

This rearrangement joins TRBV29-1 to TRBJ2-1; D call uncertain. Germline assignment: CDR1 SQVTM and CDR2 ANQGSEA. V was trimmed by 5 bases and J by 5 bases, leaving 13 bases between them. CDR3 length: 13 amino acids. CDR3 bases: TGCAGCGTTTCGGGCATTGAGAACAATGAGCAGTTCTTC. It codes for CSVSGIENNEQFF.

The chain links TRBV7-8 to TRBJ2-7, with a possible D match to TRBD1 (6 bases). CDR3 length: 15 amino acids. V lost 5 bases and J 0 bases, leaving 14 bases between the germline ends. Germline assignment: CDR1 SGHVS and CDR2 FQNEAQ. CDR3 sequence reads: CASSPSRQVSYEQYF. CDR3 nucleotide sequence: TGTGCCAGCAGCCCATCGAGACAGGTCTCCTACGAGCAGTACTTC.

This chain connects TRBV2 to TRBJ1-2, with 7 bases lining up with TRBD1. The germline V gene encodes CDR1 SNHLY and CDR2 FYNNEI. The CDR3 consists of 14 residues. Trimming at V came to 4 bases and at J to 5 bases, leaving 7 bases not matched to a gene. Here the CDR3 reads CASSGTGVGYGYTF. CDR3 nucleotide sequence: TGTGCCAGCAGTGGGACAGGTGTTGGATATGGCTACACCTTC.

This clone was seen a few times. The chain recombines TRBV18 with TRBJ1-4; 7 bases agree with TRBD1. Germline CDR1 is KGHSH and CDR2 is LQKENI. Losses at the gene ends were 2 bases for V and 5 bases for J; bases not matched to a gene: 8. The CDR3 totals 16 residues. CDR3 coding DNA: TGTGCCAGCTCACCATCGCTAACAGGGGCGAATGAAAAACTGTTTTTT. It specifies CASSPSLTGANEKLFF.

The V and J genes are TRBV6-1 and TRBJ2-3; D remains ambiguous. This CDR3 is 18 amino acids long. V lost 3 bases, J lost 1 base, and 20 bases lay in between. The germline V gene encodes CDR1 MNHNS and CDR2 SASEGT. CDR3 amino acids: CASSDGQHSRWGTDTQYF. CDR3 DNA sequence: TGTGCCAGCAGTGACGGGCAGCATTCTAGGTGGGGCACAGATACGCAGTATTTT.

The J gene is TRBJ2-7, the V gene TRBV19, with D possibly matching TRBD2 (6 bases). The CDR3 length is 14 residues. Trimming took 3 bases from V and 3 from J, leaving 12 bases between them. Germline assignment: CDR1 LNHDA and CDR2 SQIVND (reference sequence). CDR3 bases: TGTGCCAGTAGTATGGCGGGGAATGTCTACGAGCAGTACTTC. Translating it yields CASSMAGNVYEQYF.

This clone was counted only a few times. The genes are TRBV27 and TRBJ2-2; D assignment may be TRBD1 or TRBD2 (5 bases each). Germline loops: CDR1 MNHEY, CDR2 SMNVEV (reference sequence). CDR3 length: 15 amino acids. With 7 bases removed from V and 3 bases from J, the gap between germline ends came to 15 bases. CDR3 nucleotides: TGTGCCAGCAACATAGCAAGGGACCACACCGGGGAGCTGTTTTTT. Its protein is CASNIARDHTGELFF.

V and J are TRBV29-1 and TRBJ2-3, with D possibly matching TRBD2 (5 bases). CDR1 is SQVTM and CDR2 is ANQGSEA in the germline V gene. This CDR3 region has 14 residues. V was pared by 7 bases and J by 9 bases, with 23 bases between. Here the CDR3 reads CSGVGSDPQITQYF. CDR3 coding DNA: TGCAGCGGTGTTGGTAGCGACCCACAGATAACGCAGTATTTT.

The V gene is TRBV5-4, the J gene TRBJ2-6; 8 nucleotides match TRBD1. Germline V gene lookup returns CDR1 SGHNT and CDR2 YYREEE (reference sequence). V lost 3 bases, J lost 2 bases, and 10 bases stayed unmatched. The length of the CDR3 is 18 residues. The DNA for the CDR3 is TGTGCCAGCAGCTCGTCCGAAGGACAGGGAACTGGGGCCAACGTCCTGACTTTC. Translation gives CASSSSEGQGTGANVLTF.

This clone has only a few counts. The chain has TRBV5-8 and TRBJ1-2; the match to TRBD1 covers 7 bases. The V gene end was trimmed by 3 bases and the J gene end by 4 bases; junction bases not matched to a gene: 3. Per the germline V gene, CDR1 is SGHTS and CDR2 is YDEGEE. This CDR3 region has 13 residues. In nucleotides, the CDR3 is TGTGCCAGCAGCTATGGGACAGCCTATGGCTACACCTTC. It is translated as CASSYGTAYGYTF.

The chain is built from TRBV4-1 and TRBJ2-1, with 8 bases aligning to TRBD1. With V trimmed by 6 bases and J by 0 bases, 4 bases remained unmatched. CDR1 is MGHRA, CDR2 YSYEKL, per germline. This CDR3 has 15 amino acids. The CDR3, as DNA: TGCGCCAGCAGTCAAACAGGGGGCTCCTACAATGAGCAGTTCTTC. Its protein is CASSQTGGSYNEQFF.

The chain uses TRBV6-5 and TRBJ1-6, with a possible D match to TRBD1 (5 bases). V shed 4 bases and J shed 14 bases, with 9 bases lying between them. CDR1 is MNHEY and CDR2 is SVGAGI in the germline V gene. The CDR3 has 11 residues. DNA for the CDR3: TGTGCCAGCAGTTCGCGGGGGACCCTCCACTTT. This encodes CASSSRGTLHF.

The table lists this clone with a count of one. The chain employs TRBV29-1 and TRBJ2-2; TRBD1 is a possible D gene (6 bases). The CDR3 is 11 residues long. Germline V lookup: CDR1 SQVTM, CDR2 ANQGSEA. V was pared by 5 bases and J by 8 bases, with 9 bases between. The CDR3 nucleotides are TGCAGCGTTACAGGGCCAGGGGAGCTGTTTTTT. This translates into CSVTGPGELFF.

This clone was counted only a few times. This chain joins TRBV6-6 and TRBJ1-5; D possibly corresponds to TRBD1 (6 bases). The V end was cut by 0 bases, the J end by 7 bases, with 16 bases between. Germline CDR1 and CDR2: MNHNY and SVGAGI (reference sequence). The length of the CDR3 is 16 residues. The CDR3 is CASSYSGAWPGQPQHF. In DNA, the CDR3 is TGTGCCAGCAGTTACTCGGGGGCCTGGCCAGGGCAGCCCCAGCATTTT.

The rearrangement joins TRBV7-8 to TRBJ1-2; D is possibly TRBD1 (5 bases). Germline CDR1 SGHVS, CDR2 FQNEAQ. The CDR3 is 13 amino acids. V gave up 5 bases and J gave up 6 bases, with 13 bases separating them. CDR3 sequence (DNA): TGTGCCAGCAGCGCCCTGACAGTTAATGGCTACACCTTC. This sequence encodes CASSALTVNGYTF.

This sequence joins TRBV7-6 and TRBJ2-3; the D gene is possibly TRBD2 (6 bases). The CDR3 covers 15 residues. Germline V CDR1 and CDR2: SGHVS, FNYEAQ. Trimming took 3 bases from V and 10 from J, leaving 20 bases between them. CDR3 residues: CASSLGLAFQGAQYF. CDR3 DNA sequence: TGTGCCAGCAGCTTGGGCCTAGCGTTCCAGGGTGCGCAGTATTTT.

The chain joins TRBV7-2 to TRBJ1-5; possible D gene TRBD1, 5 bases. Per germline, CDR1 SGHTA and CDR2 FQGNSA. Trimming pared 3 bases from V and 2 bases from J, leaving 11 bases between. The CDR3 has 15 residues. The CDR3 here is CASSFTGIGNQPQHF. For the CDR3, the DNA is TGTGCCAGCAGCTTCACAGGCATCGGCAATCAGCCCCAGCATTTT.

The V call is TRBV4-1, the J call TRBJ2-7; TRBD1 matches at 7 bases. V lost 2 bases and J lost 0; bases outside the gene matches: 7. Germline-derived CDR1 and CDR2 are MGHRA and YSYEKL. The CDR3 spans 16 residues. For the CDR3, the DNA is TGCGCCAGCAGCCAACGGACAGGACAGAGCTCCTACGAGCAGTACTTC. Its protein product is CASSQRTGQSSYEQYF.

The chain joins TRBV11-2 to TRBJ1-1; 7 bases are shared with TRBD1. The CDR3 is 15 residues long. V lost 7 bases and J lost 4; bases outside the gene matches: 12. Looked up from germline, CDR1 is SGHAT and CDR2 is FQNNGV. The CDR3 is CASNHPGGAVTEAFF. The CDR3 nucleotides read TGTGCCAGCAACCATCCAGGGGGGGCGGTCACTGAAGCTTTCTTT.